A selection of T cell receptor beta chains follows, all from one sample in a study of blood T cell repertoires in COVID-19. Repertoires were generated with immunoSEQ multiplex PCR, while TCRdb's copy carries only in-frame clones and drops some. The sample includes around 100,000 clones, about 90% of them seen just once. The sample taken for sequencing was peripheral blood. The receptors originated from a human donor with active COVID-19. The donor label of this sample is uncertain. CDR3s include the opening cysteine and the closing phenylalanine or tryptophan. D genes are given only for firm matches. Expanded clones are given a class, and other clones once, few, many or no size at all.

length	size	V	J	D	CDR3	DNA
12	-	TRBV6-6	TRBJ2-5	-	CASTTPQETQYF	TGTGCCAGCACCACTCCTCAAGAGACCCAGTACTTC
16	-	TRBV19	TRBJ2-7	-	CASSMDRWGLTYEQYF	TGTGCCAGTAGTATGGACCGCTGGGGGCTGACCTACGAGCAGTACTTC
13	-	TRBV5-4	TRBJ2-5	-	CASSFTGLETQYF	TGTGCCAGCAGCTTCACAGGGTTAGAGACCCAGTACTTC
14	-	TRBV19	TRBJ2-3	TRBD1	CASTRGQEADTQYF	TGTGCCAGTACCCGGGGACAGGAGGCAGATACGCAGTATTTT
14	-	TRBV12-5	TRBJ2-7	TRBD2	CASGQPGLVYEQYF	TGTGCTAGTGGCCAACCTGGACTAGTCTACGAGCAGTACTTC
15	few	TRBV7-3	TRBJ1-1	TRBD1	CASSPRGQSDTEAFF	TGTGCCAGCAGCCCTCGGGGACAGTCAGACACTGAAGCTTTCTTT
14	-	TRBV5-4	TRBJ2-5	-	CASSFWDSKETQYF	TGTGCCAGCAGCTTCTGGGACTCTAAAGAGACCCAGTACTTC
18	once	TRBV4-3	TRBJ1-6	-	CASSQDLIQTDYNSPLHF	TGCGCCAGCAGCCAAGATCTGATACAGACCGACTATAATTCACCCCTCCACTTT
17	-	TRBV7-2	TRBJ2-5	TRBD2	CASSLRLAGGRKETQYF	TGTGCCAGCAGCCTTAGGCTGGCGGGGGGCCGAAAAGAGACCCAGTACTTC
16	once	TRBV19	TRBJ1-2	-	CASSSRDPRRYYGYTF	TGTGCCAGTAGTTCACGGGATCCCCGGCGATACTATGGCTACACCTTC
14	-	TRBV7-9	TRBJ1-2	-	CASSLDQTSQGYTF	TGTGCCAGCAGCTTAGATCAGACTTCCCAGGGCTACACCTTC
12	-	TRBV29-1	TRBJ2-5	TRBD1	CSDGTVQETQYF	TGCAGCGATGGGACAGTCCAAGAGACCCAGTACTTC